These 15 T cell receptor beta chains share one sample of origin, sequenced in a study of regulatory T cells in long-lasting Graves disease. Construction of TCR beta libraries relied on iRepertoire HTBI primers and on Arm-PCR targeting CDR3 regions. TCRdb redid the calling of the multiplex PCR reads with MiXCR, one entry per CDR3 protein. The table includes some 450,000 distinct CDR3 sequences, about 15% detected once. Time point specified: newly diagnosed GD, antithyroid drugs for less than 3 months. Making the TCR library involved RNA that had been extracted from PBMCs. The sample was also linked to a second study, of T cells in Graves' hyperthyroidism and ophthalmopathy.

The sample was peripheral blood mononuclear cells (PBMCs), taken at new diagnosis, from a patient treated with antithyroid drugs. These receptors originate from a woman under 40 with Graves disease.

Points on this clonotype: At one boundary the junction diverges from the germline segment, which might be a read error. The chain uses TRBV6-9 and TRBJ2-6; D not resolved. The CDR3 consists of 19 residues. Germline CDR1 is MNHGY and CDR2 is SVAAGI. The CDR3 loop is CASSYEFPARNSWANVLTF. CDR3 DNA: TGTGCCAGCAGTTACGAATTTCCGGCTAGAAACTCTTGGGCCAACGTCCTGACTTTC.

This clonotype was counted ten times or more. The chain recombines TRBV2 with TRBJ1-5; 12 bases map to TRBD1. CDR3 length equals 16 residues. Trimming at V came to 4 bases and at J to 7 bases, leaving 8 bases not matched to a gene. Per germline, CDR1 SNHLY and CDR2 FYNNEI. The chain's CDR3 is CASSGGTGGGKQPQHF. CDR3 sequence (DNA): TGTGCCAGCAGTGGGGGGACAGGGGGCGGGAAGCAGCCCCAGCATTTT.

This clonotype was seen many times. This chain connects TRBV12-3 or TRBV12-4 to TRBJ1-2, with D perhaps matching TRBD1 (6 bases). The CDR3 contains 15 residues. The ends were cut back, 5 bases at V and 2 bases at J, with 15 bases in the middle. The CDR3 region is CASSMPMTGNYGYTF. The CDR3 nucleotides read TGTGCCAGCAGTATGCCTATGACAGGCAACTATGGCTACACCTTC.

This clonotype turned up a few times. The chain joins TRBV24-1 to TRBJ2-2; 9 bases line up with TRBD1. This CDR3 has 13 residues. Losses at the gene ends were 9 bases for V and 4 bases for J; bases not matched to a gene: 2. Germline-derived CDR1 and CDR2 are KGHDR and SFDVKD. The CDR3 loop is CATRQGVTGELFF. The DNA for the CDR3 is TGTGCCACCCGACAGGGGGTCACCGGGGAGCTGTTTTTT.

Comment on this clonotype: Since a much larger clone is just one base distant, this may be a read error. V is TRBV5-1 and J is TRBJ2-2; TRBD2 might be the D (5 bases). Germline V gene data show CDR1 as SGHRS and CDR2 as YFSETQ. Trimming pared 4 bases from V and 0 bases from J, leaving 10 bases between. CDR3 length: 15 amino acids. The CDR3, as DNA: TGCGCCAGCAGCGTAACGGGGTCGAACACCGGGGAGCTGTTTTTT. It translates to CASSVTGSNTGELFF.

This clonotype was seen at least ten times. The chain employs TRBV18 and TRBJ1-1; TRBD1 might be the D (6 bases). Trimming removed 3 bases at V and 8 bases at J, with 16 bases between. Germline values: CDR1 KGHSH, CDR2 LQKENI. CDR3 length: 14 residues. The CDR3 DNA sequence: TGTGCCAGCTCACCGACAGGCTCTAGGCCCGAAGCTTTCTTT. The encoded protein is CASSPTGSRPEAFF. Supplemented by reference TRBV18 and TRBJ1-1, the full variable domain reads NAGVMQNPRHLVRRRGQEARLRCSPMKGHSHVYWYRQLPEEGLKFMVYLQKENIIDESGMPKERFSAEFPKEGPSILRIQQVVRGDSAAYFCASSPTGSRPEAFFGQGTRLTVV.

The table lists this clonotype with many counts. V usage is TRBV7-2 and J usage is TRBJ2-7, with a tentative D call TRBD1 (5 bases). Germline V lookup: CDR1 SGHTA, CDR2 FQGNSA. This CDR3 contains 14 residues. Deletions cut 6 bases from V and 0 bases from J, with 12 bases between. The CDR3 nucleotides are TGTGCCAGCAGTCCGACAGAGATCTCCTACGAGCAGTACTTC. Translated, it gives CASSPTEISYEQYF.

This chain connects TRBV7-2 to TRBJ2-4; D may match TRBD1 or TRBD2 (6 bases each). Trimming removed 4 bases from V and 3 bases from J, with 19 bases in between. CDR3 size: 17 residues. Germline V gives CDR1 SGHTA, CDR2 FQGNSA. The chain's CDR3 is CASSSTLGGSGKNIQYF. CDR3 DNA: TGTGCCAGCAGCTCTACGTTAGGGGGGTCAGGCAAAAACATTCAGTACTTC.

The table lists this clonotype with many counts. The gene calls are TRBV11-3 and TRBJ2-2; D is perhaps TRBD2 (5 bases). CDR3 length: 14 amino acids. Germline CDR1 and CDR2: SGHNT and YENEEA. The V gene lost 3 bases and the J gene lost 4 bases, with 9 bases spanning the gap. CDR3 protein: CASSLDSFTGELFF. In DNA form, the CDR3 reads TGTGCCAGCAGCTTGGACTCGTTCACCGGGGAGCTGTTTTTT.

This clonotype was seen many times. The CDR3 loop reads CASSLGQGGQETQYF. As DNA, the CDR3 is TGTGCCAGCAGTTTGGGACAGGGAGGTCAAGAGACCCAGTACTTC. The V and J genes are TRBV7-2 and TRBJ2-5, with TRBD1 identical over 9 bases. With 6 bases clipped from V and 2 bases from J, the junction kept 7 bases outside the gene matches. This CDR3 has 15 residues. Germline CDR1 is SGHTA and CDR2 is FQGNSA. Together with reference TRBV7-2 and TRBJ2-5, the CDR3 gives the full variable domain: GAGVSQSPSNKVTEKGKDVELRCDPISGHTALYWYRQSLGQGLEFLIYFQGNSAPDKSGLPSDRFSAERTGGSVSTLTIQRTQQEDSAVYLCASSLGQGGQETQYFGPGTRLLVL.

The chain has TRBV20-1 and TRBJ2-2; 10 bases are shared with TRBD2. CDR1 and CDR2 (germline): DFQATT, SNEGSKA (reference sequence). Trimming at V came to 2 bases and at J to 2 bases, leaving 5 bases not matched to a gene. The CDR3 spans 16 residues. The CDR3 DNA reads TGCAGTGCTAGAAATCGACTAGCGGGTAACACCGGGGAGCTGTTTTTT. This encodes CSARNRLAGNTGELFF.

In its sample, this clonotype was seen many times. This chain uses TRBV7-8 with TRBJ1-5; D unresolved. This CDR3 has 13 residues. Germline loops: CDR1 SGHVS, CDR2 FQNEAQ. V lost 1 base and J 7 bases, leaving 8 bases between the germline ends. CDR3 nucleotides: TGTGCCAGCAGCTTAGGGAGCAGGCAGCCCCAGCATTTT. Its protein product is CASSLGSRQPQHF.

This clonotype was detected many times. CDR3 nucleotide sequence: TGTGCCAGCACCATACCCCCCGGGACAGGGGTTAAGCACGAGCAGTACTTC. Translated, it gives CASTIPPGTGVKHEQYF. The chain combines TRBV28 with TRBJ2-7; 10 bases line up with TRBD1. Trimming at V came to 7 bases and at J to 5 bases, leaving 17 bases not matched to a gene. This CDR3 has 17 residues. The germline V gene has CDR1 MDHEN and CDR2 SYDVKM.

This clonotype was detected many times. The CDR3, as DNA: TGCGCCAGCAGATCCGGGACAGCAGCCTACGAGCAGTACTTC. This codes for CASRSGTAAYEQYF. The V and J genes are TRBV5-1 and TRBJ2-7, with 7 positions matching TRBD1. The CDR3 has 14 amino acids. From germline, CDR1 is SGHRS and CDR2 YFSETQ. The trim removed 5 bases at V and 2 bases at J, leaving 7 bases unmatched.

V gene TRBV6-4 combines with J gene TRBJ2-1; 7 positions agree with TRBD2. The CDR3 length is 14 residues. Looked up from germline, CDR1 is MRHNA and CDR2 is SNTAGT. Unmatched junction bases numbered 6, after V lost 8 bases and J lost 2 bases. The CDR3 spells CASRRLATYNEQFF. In DNA form, the CDR3 reads TGTGCCAGCCGGAGACTAGCAACCTACAATGAGCAGTTCTTC.